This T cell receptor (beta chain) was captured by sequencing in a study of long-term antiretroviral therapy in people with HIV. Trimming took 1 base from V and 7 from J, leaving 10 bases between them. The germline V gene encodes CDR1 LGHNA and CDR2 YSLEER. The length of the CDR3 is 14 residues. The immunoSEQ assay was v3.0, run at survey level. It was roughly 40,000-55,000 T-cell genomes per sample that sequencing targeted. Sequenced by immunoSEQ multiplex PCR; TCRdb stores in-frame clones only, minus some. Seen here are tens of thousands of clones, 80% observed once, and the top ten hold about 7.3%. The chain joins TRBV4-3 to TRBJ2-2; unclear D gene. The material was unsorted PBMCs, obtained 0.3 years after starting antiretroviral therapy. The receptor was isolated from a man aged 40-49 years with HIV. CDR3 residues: CASSQARQVGELFF. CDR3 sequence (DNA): TGCGCCAGCAGCCAAGCCAGGCAGGTCGGGGAGCTGTTTTTT.